The source of this TCR beta chain is a study of regulatory T cells in long-lasting Graves disease. Study at large: Graves' cases, newly diagnosed, had used antithyroid drugs under 3 months.

This clonotype was seen at least ten times. Sequencing libraries for TCR beta were prepared with iRepertoire HTBI primers and Arm-PCR of CDR3 regions. TCRdb redid the calling of the multiplex PCR reads with MiXCR, one entry per CDR3 protein. The profile shows around 250,000 distinct CDR3 sequences, around 19% of them singletons. Time point specified: newly diagnosed GD, antithyroid drugs for less than 3 months. With RNA extracted from PBMCs as input, the TCR library was made. Germline V CDR1 and CDR2: DFQATT, SNEGSKA (reference sequence). The CDR3 is 14 amino acids. Trimming took off 0 bases at V and 8 bases at J, with 13 bases between the two ends. The data were also submitted as part of a second study, on T cells in Graves' hyperthyroidism and ophthalmopathy.

V and J are TRBV20-1 and TRBJ1-4; D call uncertain. The sample consisted of peripheral blood mononuclear cells (PBMCs), taken at new diagnosis, from a patient treated with antithyroid drugs. This sequence was found in a woman younger than 45 with Graves disease. Written as DNA, the CDR3 is TGCAGTGCTAGAGATGGACGTCTGAGGGAAAAACTGTTTTTT. It is translated as CSARDGRLREKLFF.